This TCR beta chain appears in the sequencing data of a study of cytomegalovirus exposure and HLA in healthy donors. Primers for the PCR totalled 60 Vbeta and 13 Jbeta. Sequencing used immunoSEQ multiplex PCR; TCRdb keeps in-frame clones, though not all of them. This sample yields 100,000 or so clones, of which roughly three quarters are seen a single time; just under 4% belongs to the top ten. This TCR was recovered from a woman aged 45-60 years in good health and CMV-seropositive. Sequenced material: PBMCs.

Here the CDR3 DNA reads TGTGCCAGCCGCTCGGGAGGGCCCTACAATGAGCAGTTCTTC. This translates into CASRSGGPYNEQFF. The rearrangement links TRBV6-1 to TRBJ2-1; 8 bases align to TRBD2. V was pared by 8 bases and J by 2 bases, with 5 bases of the junction left unmatched. The CDR3 runs 14 residues. The germline V gene has CDR1 MNHNS and CDR2 SASEGT.